This section outlines one TCR beta chain sequence together with its context. Its antigen is still unknown. Base qualities are not at hand, and no much larger clone is one base apart. The germline V gene (reference sequence) yields SGHKS for CDR1 and YYEKEE for CDR2. Relative to germline, V is 4 bases shorter and J is 6 bases shorter, with 17 bases between their ends. Inclusive of the bounding cysteine and phenylalanine, the CDR3 is 14 residues long. Only the CDR3 part of the read is kept: 42 bases, read in frame from the first base. The sample is drawn from a study of cytomegalovirus exposure and HLA in healthy donors (dated by TCRdb to about 2017). Study-level background: In an earlier analysis of approximately 640 of the donors, approximately 260 Gb of sequence data and 90 million to 130 million unique TCR beta sequences from about 190 million T cells were reported. About 280 gigabases of sequencing data and around 88 million unique TCR sequences made up an early release that covered several hundred HLA-typed donors. The genetic ancestry cluster associated with self-reported Caucasian donors included roughly four fifths of the 350 to 500 genotyped donors. The aim of the study was to test whether cataloging public T cell receptors could identify signatures of past pathogen exposure. Using immunosequencing, the study profiled T cell repertoires from some 670 subjects and related those repertoires to cytomegalovirus serostatus. Along with the approximately 700-subject first cohort, a separate validation cohort of over a hundred different subjects was used. High-throughput TCR immunosequencing, statistical association of individual TCRs with disease status, and machine learning were combined to predict cytomegalovirus infection status. A later analysis re-analyzed previously published TCR beta repertoires from about 600 donors and added high-resolution HLA genotyping to study TCR occurrence patterns. In the later analysis, no new phenotypic data were used to find candidate immune exposures; instead, reliance was placed on TCR beta sequences and their occurrence across donors. In an earlier analysis of 500 to 650 of the donors, high-throughput TCR beta sequencing was used to judge whether each TCR beta V gene segment behaved as functional or pseudogenic. Donor age, sex, ethnicity and CMV serostatus were collected together with the repertoire data. In a later genetic analysis, genome-wide SNP genotypes for 398 of the 666 donors were used, and that subset was treated as a discovery cohort. All discovery cohort repertoires had been generated on a single sequencing platform. HLA typing covered class I and class II loci at four-digit resolution. Typing coverage varied by locus: roughly 629-630 donors for A, B, C, DRB1 and DQB1; roughly 500 for DQA1; 606 for DPA1; under 490 for DPB1. About five DR-DQ haplotypes were treated as single units for association and clustering because of strong linkage in the cohort. Across approximately 420 genotyped donors of the cohort, an average of roughly 230,000 unique TCR beta nucleotide sequences per donor were sequenced, and approximately 19% of those sequences were non-productive. Overall study results and their limits: Correlated functional status among segregating V segments might reflect linkage disequilibrium, but an unknown experimental factor could not be ruled out. Because counts were too low, roughly 16 rarely observed V segments, including chromosome 9 orphons, were excluded from the earlier analysis of some 590 of the donors. In a later analysis, most CMV-associated TCR beta chains were found to appear HLA-restricted, with HLA associations seemingly driven largely by CMV exposure. The presence/absence analyses assumed that sequencing depth was roughly uniform across donors, and that assumption may not be true. When HLA alleles, especially DR and DQ, strongly co-occurred, TCR associations were difficult to assign to individual alleles. The cohort was sequenced for TCR beta chains only, and without alpha or paired-chain data the features that could be detected were limited. In vitro tests confirmed that a few of the cytomegalovirus-associated TCR beta chains recognize cytomegalovirus antigens. Some IMGT-functional V segments, including TRBV6-2 and TRBV6-3, could not be told apart with the 87-base-pair reads, so those segments were excluded. While some public TCRs were present in many individuals, most TCR sequences turned up only very rarely across donors. V-gene and J-gene trimming of TCR beta chains was associated with a missense DCLRE1C variant in a later genetic analysis, and the association was replicated in an independent cohort. A later analysis associated 16,951 TCR beta sequences with specific HLA alleles at a false discovery rate of 0.05. A later genetic analysis reported fewer N-insertions in productive TCRs among donors in an Asian-associated ancestry cluster than the roughly 700-donor mean. Broadly in line with IMGT annotations, most TCR beta V segments showed up in productive rearrangements about 90% or about 30% of the time in an earlier analysis of about 500 of the donors. A group of highly shared sequence variants was considered likely to be a technical artifact of the sequencing pipeline. In the study, 150 to 200 TCR beta chains were listed as associated with cytomegalovirus. According to a later analysis, parvovirus B19, influenza, CMV and Epstein-Barr virus appeared linked to several top co-occurrence clusters. A later analysis found that TCR association rates varied across HLA loci, with DRB1 alleles showing the most associated TCRs and HLA-C alleles the fewest. In a later analysis, HLA-associated TCR beta chains showed more clonal expansion and lower generation probabilities than non-associated chains that were equally common. Because some donors lacked HLA typing at each locus, the association tests relied only on the typed subset. A further reported finding was that TCR beta sequences accurately predicted the HLA-A and HLA-B alleles for most subjects in the first cohort. It was suggested by the authors that the approach could potentially be generalized to other disease states and immunological phenotypes. The classifier was reported to diagnose cytomegalovirus status with high specificity and sensitivity in both the original cohort and the validation cohort. For the cohort, immune exposure information was limited to CMV serostatus.

Library preparation used the immunoSEQ multiplex PCR assay. For the multiplex PCR, a mixture combining 60 forward primers for TCR Vbeta segments and 13 reverse primers for TCR Jbeta segments was used. A multiplex PCR assay on genomic DNA amplified the CDR3 region of rearranged TCR beta genes. The amplified TCR beta libraries were sequenced on the Illumina HiSeq System as 87-base-pair reads. The authors' analysis ran thus. In a later analysis, tens of millions of unique TCR beta chains were counted across the roughly 610 repertoires, and roughly 10 million of these chains were shared by at least two donors. Raw reads were error-corrected and collapsed into unique sequences with a nearest-neighbor algorithm that merged closely related sequences to remove PCR and sequencing errors. CDR3 sequences were aligned to IMGT reference sequences to assign V, D and J gene segments. For a sequence to be retained, a match of at least six nucleotides to both a V gene segment and a J gene segment was required. Rearrangements were called productive when the CDR3 lacked stop codons and stayed in frame with V and J; all others were non-productive. Following IMGT convention, CDR3 was defined as the stretch from the second conserved V-encoded cysteine to the conserved J-encoded phenylalanine. Sequences without an unambiguous match to a single V gene segment were excluded from the earlier analysis of about 640 of the donors. In an earlier analysis of around 590 of the donors, a V segment was called functional when productive rearrangements were above 56.7%, and segregating when the standard deviation between donors exceeded 5%. A statistical classification framework was built to diagnose cytomegalovirus status from the catalog of TCR beta chain sequences. A later analysis assigned V and J genes by comparing TCR nucleotide sequences with IMGT/GENE-DB human TR gene sequences. In a later analysis, CDR3 sequences and most-parsimonious VDJ recombination scenarios were assigned using the TCRdist pipeline. In a later analysis, each TCR beta chain was defined by its CDR3 amino acid sequence together with its V-gene family, and reads lacking a unique V-gene family were excluded. In a later analysis, 450 to 600 highly shared, low-generation-probability nucleotide sequences were removed to address suspected cross-contamination and a sequencing artifact. A later analysis calculated a clonal expansion index for each public chain from normalized within-repertoire ranks of inferred template counts. In a later analysis, generation probabilities were computed using a VDJ recombination model fitted to out-of-frame rearrangements, and the results were checked against IGoR. A later analysis scored TCR-TCR, TCR-HLA and TCR-CMV co-occurrence with hypergeometric tests, applying a repertoire-size bias correction to TCR pairs. In a later analysis, false discovery rates were estimated by permuting HLA or CMV assignments 20 times. A later analysis grouped co-occurring TCRs with DBSCAN, adding TCRdist sequence similarity when clustering within HLA-allele-positive subsets. Repertoires with fewer than 30,000 or more than 120,000 public chains were left out of co-occurrence clustering, as were about five repertoires with anomalous nucleotide sharing. TCRdb took over this immuneACCESS table, retaining in-frame rearrangements with V and J assigned. Such tables are incomplete; in checked studies, under half of the missing clones stem from an unresolved V gene, and the remainder is unexplained. That table furnishes V, J and clone size, whereas the DNA furnished D and trimming. The sample has 150,000 to 200,000 clones on record, 79% of them singletons. Under 3% of the sample goes to the ten largest clones.

The cohort comprised 710 or so healthy bone marrow donors. At the time of sampling, all cohort members were nominally healthy, though unrecorded immune exposures were likely present. The donor was CMV seronegative and was included in the group of 352 seronegative cohort members. A peripheral blood sample was provided by each donor, and peripheral blood mononuclear cells were used for TCR beta sequencing. The Qiagen DNeasy Blood Extraction Kit was used to extract genomic DNA from the blood cell samples. The sample consisted of PBMCs. The TCR originated in a woman in her forties or fifties in good health and CMV-seronegative. The sequence links TRBV5-5 to TRBJ2-7; the D segment could be TRBD1, given 5 matching bases. The bases read TGTGCCAGCAGCATCGACAGCCGGATGGGCGAGCAGTACTTC. The encoded protein is CASSIDSRMGEQYF.